This T cell receptor (beta chain) was sequenced in a study of T cells and copy number aberrations in small-cell lung cancer (TCRdb year 2021). Study-level background: Whole-exome sequencing of the same tumor regions was paired with TCR repertoire sequencing so that T cell metrics could be related to mutations and copy number aberrations. Tumor TCR data were available for 16 to 20 patients, and TCR data from both tumor and normal tissue were available for about 13 patients. The full study reports these points: Because surgical resection is uncommon in small-cell lung cancer, the study was limited by a small sample size, and the findings need validation. Compared with adjacent lung tissue, tumors showed lower T-cell density, richness and clonality, although the density difference was not significant. All specimens were formalin-fixed paraffin-embedded tissue, which is known to introduce sequencing artifacts.

Donors were patients with limited-stage small-cell lung cancer who underwent surgical resection in Hangzhou, China, between about 2007 and 2020. Every donor went straight to surgery with no preoperative chemotherapy or radiotherapy, and no donor was given immunotherapy either before or after surgery. In the sequenced cohort of 19 patients, every patient was either a smoker or a heavy second-hand smoker. Adjacent normal lung tissue was taken at least 2 cm away from the tumor margin, and two pathologists confirmed morphologically that the tissue was free of malignant cells. Multi-region TCR-beta sequencing of resected limited-stage small-cell lung cancers and of tumor-adjacent lung tissue was performed to characterize T cell repertoire heterogeneity. Genomic DNA was extracted from FFPE tissue using the AllPrep DNA/RNA FFPE Kit (Qiagen). The germline V gene gives CDR1 as SGDLS and CDR2 as YYNGEE. Trimming removed 5 bases from V and 1 base from J, leaving 9 bases between the germline ends. From cysteine to phenylalanine, the CDR3 is 13 amino acids long. The only DNA kept is the CDR3, 39 bases in frame from the first base.

A note on this clone: Its binding antigen is unknown. No per-base quality is available; no much larger clone lies one base away.

The immunoSEQ hsTCRB Kit, with multiplexed V- and J-gene primers, was used to amplify TCR-beta CDR3 regions from genomic DNA. Unique DNA barcodes were added in a second PCR, and samples were pooled together with a negative and a positive control. An Illumina MiSeq running a 150-cycle paired-end protocol was used to sequence the pooled TCR-beta libraries. The original methods were these. Adaptive Biotechnologies processed the raw sequencing data and produced a report containing normalized, annotated TCR-beta repertoires. T-cell density was calculated by normalizing TCR-beta templates to usable DNA, with usable DNA estimated through amplification of housekeeping genes. Richness was the count of unique rearrangements, and clonality was defined as 1 minus Pielou's evenness. TCRdb limited this immuneACCESS table to in-frame rearrangements with V and J called. A share of clones is missing; checked studies link under half to unresolved V genes, and the rest is unexplained. Clone size and V and J calls were adopted from that table, with D and trimming inferred from the DNA. This sample lists 2,500 to 3,000 clones; approximately 79% were detected once. The ten top clones hold 4.5% to 5% of the sample.

The rearrangement joined TRBV9 to TRBJ1-2, with TRBD1 tentatively as D gene (5 bases match). The sequenced sample was normal tissue next to the tumor. This sequence was found in a man between 35 and 55 years old with small cell lung cancer. For the CDR3, the sequence is CASSRDSNYGYTF. The DNA reads TGTGCCAGCAGTAGAGACAGTAACTATGGCTACACCTTC.